The T cell receptor (beta chain) under discussion was sequenced for a study of T cells in Graves' hyperthyroidism and ophthalmopathy. This clonotype was found many times. Antigen: not known. The germline V gene encodes CDR1 SEHNR and CDR2 FQNEAQ (reference sequence). The CDR3 is 18 residues long. V lost 5 bases and J 4 bases, leaving 25 bases between the germline ends. Study-wide findings and caveats: Most clonotypes expanded in thyroid above 0.001 were likewise present in blood.

RNA transcripts gave rise to amplified TCR beta CDR3 regions. In the first-round RT-PCR of the TCR CDR3, the HTBI primer set was used. MiXCR, run by TCRdb on the multiplex PCR reads, gives a single entry per CDR3 protein. There are some 400,000 distinct CDR3 sequences in the sample; approximately 15% occur only once, and 9.5% to 11% lies in the top ten. The origin of this receptor is a woman aged 55-75 years with Graves' hyperthyroidism. Sequenced sample: blood. The V gene is TRBV7-9, the J gene TRBJ2-3, with D hard to call. The CDR3 loop is CASSTTRVLERSSDTQYF. CDR3 nucleotides: TGTGCCAGCAGCACCACCCGGGTATTAGAAAGGTCCTCAGATACGCAGTATTTT.